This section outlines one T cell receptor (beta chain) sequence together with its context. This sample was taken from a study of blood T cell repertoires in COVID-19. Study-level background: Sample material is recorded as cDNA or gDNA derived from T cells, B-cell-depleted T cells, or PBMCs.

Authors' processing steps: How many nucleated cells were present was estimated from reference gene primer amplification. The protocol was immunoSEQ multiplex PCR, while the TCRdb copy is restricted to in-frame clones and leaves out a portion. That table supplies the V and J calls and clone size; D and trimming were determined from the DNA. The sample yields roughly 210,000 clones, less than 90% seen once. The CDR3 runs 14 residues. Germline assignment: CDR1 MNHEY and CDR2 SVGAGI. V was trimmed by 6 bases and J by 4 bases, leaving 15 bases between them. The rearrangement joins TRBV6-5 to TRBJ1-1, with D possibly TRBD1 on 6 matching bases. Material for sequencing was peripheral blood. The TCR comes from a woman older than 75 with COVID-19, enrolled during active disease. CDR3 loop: CASSRGGRSTEAFF. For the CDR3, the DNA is TGTGCCAGCAGCCGGGGGGGGCGGAGCACTGAAGCTTTCTTT.